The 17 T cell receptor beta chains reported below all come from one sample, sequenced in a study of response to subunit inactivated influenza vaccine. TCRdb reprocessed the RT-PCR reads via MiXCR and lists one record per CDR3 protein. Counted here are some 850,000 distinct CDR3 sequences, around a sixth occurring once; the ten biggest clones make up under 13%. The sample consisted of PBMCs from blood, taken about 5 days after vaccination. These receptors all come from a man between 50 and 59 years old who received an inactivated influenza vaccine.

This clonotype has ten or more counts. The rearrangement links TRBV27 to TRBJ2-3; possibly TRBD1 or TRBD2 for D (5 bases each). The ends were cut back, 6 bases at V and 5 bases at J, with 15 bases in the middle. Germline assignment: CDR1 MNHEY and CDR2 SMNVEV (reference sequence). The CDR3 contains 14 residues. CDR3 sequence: CASSSRDRRDTQYF. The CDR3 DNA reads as TGTGCCAGCAGCTCTAGGGACCGACGAGATACGCAGTATTTT.

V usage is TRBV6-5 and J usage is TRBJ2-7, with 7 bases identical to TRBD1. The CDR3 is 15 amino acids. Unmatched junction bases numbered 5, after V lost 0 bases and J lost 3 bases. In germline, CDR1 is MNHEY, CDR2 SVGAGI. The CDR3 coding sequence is TGTGCCAGCAGTTACTCCAACGACAGGGTCTACGAGCAGTACTTC. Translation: CASSYSNDRVYEQYF.

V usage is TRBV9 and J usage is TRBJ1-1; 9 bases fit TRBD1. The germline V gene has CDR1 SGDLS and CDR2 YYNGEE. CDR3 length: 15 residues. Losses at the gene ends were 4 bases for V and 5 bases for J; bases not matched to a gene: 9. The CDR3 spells CASSPMTGGLTEAFF. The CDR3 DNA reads TGTGCCAGCAGCCCGATGACAGGGGGTTTAACTGAAGCTTTCTTT.

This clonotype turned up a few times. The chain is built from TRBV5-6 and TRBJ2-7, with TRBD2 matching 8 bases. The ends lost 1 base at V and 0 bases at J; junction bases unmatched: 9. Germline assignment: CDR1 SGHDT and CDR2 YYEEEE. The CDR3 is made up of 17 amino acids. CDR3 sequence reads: CASSLFYRGTSSYEQYF. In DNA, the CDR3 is TGTGCCAGCAGCTTGTTCTATCGCGGGACTAGCTCCTACGAGCAGTACTTC.

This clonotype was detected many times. CDR3 sequence (DNA): TGTGCCAGCAGTTTAGCAGGGGGAAGCGAAAAACTGTTTTTT. This encodes CASSLAGGSEKLFF. This sequence joins TRBV12-3 or TRBV12-4 and TRBJ1-4; weak D call: TRBD1 (6 bases). This CDR3 contains 14 residues. V lost 0 bases and J 8 bases, leaving 10 bases between the germline ends.

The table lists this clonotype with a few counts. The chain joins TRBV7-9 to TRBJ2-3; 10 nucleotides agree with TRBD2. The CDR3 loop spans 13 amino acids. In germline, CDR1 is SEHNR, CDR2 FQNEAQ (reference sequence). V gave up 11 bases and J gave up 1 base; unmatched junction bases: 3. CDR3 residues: CAGGTSGTDTQYF. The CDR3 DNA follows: TGTGCCGGCGGGACTAGCGGCACAGATACGCAGTATTTT.

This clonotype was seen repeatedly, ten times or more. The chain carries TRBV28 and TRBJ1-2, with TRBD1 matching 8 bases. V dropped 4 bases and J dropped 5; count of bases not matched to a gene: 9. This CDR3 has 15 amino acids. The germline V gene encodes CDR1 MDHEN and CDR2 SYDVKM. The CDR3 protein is CASSSRRDRPYGYTF. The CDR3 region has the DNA TGTGCCAGCAGTTCCCGCCGGGACAGGCCATATGGCTACACCTTC.

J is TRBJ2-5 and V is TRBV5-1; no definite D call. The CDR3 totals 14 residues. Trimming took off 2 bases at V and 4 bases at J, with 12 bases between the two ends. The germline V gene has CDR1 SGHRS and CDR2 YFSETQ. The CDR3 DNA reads TGCGCCAGCAGCTTTACTATGGGAATAGAGACCCAGTACTTC. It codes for CASSFTMGIETQYF.

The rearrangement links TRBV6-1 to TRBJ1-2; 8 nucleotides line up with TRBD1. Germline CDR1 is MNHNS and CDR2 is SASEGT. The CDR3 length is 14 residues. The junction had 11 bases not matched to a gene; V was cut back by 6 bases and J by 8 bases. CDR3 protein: CASSHGGQGVGYTF. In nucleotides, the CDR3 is TGTGCCAGCAGCCACGGTGGACAGGGAGTCGGCTACACCTTC.

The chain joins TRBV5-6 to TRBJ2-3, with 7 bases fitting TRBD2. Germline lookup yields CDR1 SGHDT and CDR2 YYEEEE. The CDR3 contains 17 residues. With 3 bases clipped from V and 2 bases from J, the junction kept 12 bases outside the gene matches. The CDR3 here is CASSWTTGGSSTDTQYF. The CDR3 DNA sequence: TGTGCCAGCAGCTGGACGACTGGCGGGAGTTCCACAGATACGCAGTATTTT.

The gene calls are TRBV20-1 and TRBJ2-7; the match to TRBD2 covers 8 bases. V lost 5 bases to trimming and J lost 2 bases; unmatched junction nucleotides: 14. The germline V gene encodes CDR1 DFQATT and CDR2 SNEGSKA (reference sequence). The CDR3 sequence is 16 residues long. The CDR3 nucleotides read TGCAGTGCTTATGGGCCGGGAGGGAAAGGCCCCTACGAGCAGTACTTC. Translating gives CSAYGPGGKGPYEQYF.

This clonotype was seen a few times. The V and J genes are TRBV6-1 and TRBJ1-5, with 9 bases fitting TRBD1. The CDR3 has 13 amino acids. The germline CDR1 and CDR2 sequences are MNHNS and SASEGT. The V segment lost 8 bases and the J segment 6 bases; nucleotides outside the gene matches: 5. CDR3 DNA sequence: TGTGCCAGCCACAGGGGGCCAAGTCAGCCCCAGCATTTT. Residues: CASHRGPSQPQHF.

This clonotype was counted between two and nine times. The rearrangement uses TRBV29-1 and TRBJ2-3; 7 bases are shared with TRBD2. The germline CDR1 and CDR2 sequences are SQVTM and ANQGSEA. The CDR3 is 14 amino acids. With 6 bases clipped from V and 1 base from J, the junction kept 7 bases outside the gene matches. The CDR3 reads CSVSEAGGTDTQYF. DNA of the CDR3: TGCAGCGTGAGCGAGGCGGGAGGCACAGATACGCAGTATTTT.

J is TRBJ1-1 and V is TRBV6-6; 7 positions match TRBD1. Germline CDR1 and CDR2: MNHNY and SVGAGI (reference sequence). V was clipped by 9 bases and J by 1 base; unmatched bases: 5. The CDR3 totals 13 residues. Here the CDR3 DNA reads TGTGCCAGTTCGACAGGGACGAACACTGAAGCTTTCTTT. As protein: CASSTGTNTEAFF.

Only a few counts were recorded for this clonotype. The DNA of the CDR3 is TGTGCCAGCAGCTTAAAGAGACAAAGCAATCAGCCCCAGCATTTT. It encodes CASSLKRQSNQPQHF. This sequence joins TRBV7-8 and TRBJ1-5, with no clear D. V was clipped by 2 bases and J by 1 base, with 9 bases between them. CDR3 size: 15 residues. Germline lookup yields CDR1 SGHVS and CDR2 FQNEAQ. The entire variable domain, with the rest obtained from reference TRBV7-8 and TRBJ1-5, is as follows: GAGVSQSPRYKVAKRGQDVALRCDPISGHVSLFWYQQALGQGPEFLTYFQNEAQLDKSGLPSDRFFAERPEGSVSTLKIQRTQQEDSAVYLCASSLKRQSNQPQHFGDGTRLSIL.

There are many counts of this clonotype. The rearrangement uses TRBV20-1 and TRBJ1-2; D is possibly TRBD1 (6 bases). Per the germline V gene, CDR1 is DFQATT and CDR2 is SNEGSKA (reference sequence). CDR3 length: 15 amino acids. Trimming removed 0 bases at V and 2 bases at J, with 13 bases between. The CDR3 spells CSARDNRAENYGYTF. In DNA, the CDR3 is TGCAGTGCTAGAGATAACAGGGCGGAAAACTATGGCTACACCTTC.

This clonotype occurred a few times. Here the CDR3 DNA reads TGCAGCGTTGAAAGAGTTCCCGTCTCTGGGGCCAACGTCCTGACTTTC. It is translated as CSVERVPVSGANVLTF. The chain couples TRBV29-1 to TRBJ2-6; no definite D call. The V gene's germline CDR1 is SQVTM and CDR2 ANQGSEA. Trimming pared 2 bases from V and 0 bases from J, leaving 11 bases between. The CDR3 consists of 16 residues.